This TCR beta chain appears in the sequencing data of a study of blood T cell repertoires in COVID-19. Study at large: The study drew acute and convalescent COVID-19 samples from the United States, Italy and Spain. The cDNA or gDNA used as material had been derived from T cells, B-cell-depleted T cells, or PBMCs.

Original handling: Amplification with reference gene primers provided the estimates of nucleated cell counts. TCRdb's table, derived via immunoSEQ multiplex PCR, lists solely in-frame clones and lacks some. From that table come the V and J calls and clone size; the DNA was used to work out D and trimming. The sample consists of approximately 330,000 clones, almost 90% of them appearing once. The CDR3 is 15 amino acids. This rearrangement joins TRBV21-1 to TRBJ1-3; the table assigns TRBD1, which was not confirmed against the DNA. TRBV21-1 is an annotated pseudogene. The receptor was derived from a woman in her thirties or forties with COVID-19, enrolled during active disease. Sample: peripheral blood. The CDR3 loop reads CASSVPGFDGNTIYF. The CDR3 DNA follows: TGTGCCAGCAGCGTTCCAGGGTTCGACGGAAACACCATATATTTT.